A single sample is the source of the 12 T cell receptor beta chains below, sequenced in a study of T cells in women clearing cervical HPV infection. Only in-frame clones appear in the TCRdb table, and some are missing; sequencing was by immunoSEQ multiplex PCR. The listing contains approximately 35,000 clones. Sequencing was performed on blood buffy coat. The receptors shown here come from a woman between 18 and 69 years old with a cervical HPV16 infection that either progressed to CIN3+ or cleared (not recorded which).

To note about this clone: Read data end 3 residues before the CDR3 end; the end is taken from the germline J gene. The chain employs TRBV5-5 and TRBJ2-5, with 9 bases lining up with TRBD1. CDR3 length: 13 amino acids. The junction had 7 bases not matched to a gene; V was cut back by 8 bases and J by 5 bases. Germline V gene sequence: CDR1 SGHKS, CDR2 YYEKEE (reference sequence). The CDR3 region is CASKQGARETQYF. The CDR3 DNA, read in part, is TGTGCCAGTAAACAGGGGGCGCGGGAGACC.

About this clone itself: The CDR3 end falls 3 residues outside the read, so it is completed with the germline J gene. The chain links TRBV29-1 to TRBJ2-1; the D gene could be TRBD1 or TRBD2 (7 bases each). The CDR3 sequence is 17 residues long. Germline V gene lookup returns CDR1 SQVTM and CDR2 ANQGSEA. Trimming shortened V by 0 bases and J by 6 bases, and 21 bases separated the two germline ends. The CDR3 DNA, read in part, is TGCAGCGTTGAAGATCGGTTTTATACAGGGGAGGGCAATGAG. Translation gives CSVEDRFYTGEGNE. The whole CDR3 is CSVEDRFYTGEGNEQFF.

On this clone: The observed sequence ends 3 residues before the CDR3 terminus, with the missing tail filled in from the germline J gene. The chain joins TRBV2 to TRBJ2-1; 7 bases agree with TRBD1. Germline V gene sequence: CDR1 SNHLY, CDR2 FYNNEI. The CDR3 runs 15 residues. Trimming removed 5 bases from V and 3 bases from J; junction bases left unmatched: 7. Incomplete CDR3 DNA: TGTGCCAGCAGTATACAGGGGCCGGTCTACAATGAG. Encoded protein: CASSIQGPVYNE. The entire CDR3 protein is CASSIQGPVYNEQFF. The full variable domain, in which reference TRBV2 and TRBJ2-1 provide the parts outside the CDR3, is EPEVTQTPSHQVTQMGQEVILRCVPISNHLYFYWYRQILGQKVEFLVSFYNNEISEKSEIFDDQFSVERPDGSNFTLKIRSTKLEDSAMYFCASSIQGPVYNEQFFGPGTRLTVL.

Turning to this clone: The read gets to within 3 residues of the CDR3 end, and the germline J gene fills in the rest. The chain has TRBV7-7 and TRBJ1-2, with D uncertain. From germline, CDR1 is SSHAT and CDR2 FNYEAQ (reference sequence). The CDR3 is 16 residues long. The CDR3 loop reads CASSLGTSPSSYTYTF. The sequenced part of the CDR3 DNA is TGTGCCAGCAGCTTAGGGACTAGCCCATCCAGTTATACC.

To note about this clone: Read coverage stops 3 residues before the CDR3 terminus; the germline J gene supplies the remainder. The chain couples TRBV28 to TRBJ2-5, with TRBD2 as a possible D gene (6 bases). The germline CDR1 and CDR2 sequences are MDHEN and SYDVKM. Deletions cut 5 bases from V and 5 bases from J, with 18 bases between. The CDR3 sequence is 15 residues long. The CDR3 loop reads CASSEMAGTVETQYF. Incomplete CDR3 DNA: TGTGCCAGCAGTGAGATGGCGGGGACGGTCGAGACC.

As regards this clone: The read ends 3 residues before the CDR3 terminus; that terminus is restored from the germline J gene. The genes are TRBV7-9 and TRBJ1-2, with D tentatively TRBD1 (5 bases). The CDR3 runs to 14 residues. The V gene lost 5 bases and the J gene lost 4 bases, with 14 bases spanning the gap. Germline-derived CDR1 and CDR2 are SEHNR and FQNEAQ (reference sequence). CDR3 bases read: TGTGCCAGCAGCGTCTCCGGGGGGGGCTATGGC. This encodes CASSVSGGGYG. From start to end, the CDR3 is CASSVSGGGYGYTF.

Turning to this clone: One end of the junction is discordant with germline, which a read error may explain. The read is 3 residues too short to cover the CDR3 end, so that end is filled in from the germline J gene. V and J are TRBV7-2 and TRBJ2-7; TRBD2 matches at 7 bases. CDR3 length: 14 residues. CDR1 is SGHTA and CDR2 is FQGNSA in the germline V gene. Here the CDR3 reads CVSSPAGLSYEQYF. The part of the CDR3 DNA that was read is TGTGTCAGCAGCCCAGCGGGGCTATCCTACGAG.

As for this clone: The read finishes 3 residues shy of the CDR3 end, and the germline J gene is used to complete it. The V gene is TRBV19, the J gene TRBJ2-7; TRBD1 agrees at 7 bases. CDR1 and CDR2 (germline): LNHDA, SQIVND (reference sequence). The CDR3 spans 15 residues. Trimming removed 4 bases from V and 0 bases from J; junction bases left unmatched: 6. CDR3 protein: CASSTQGRSSYEQYF. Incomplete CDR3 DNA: TGTGCCAGTAGTACACAGGGGCGAAGCTCCTACGAG.

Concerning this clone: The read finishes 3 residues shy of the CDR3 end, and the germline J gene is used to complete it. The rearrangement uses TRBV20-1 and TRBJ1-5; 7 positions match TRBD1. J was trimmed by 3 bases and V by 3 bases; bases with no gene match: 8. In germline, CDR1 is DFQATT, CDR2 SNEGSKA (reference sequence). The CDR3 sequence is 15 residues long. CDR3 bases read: TGCAGTGCTAGCCAAGGACAGGAGTTCAATCAGCCC. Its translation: CSASQGQEFNQP. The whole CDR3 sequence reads CSASQGQEFNQPQHF.

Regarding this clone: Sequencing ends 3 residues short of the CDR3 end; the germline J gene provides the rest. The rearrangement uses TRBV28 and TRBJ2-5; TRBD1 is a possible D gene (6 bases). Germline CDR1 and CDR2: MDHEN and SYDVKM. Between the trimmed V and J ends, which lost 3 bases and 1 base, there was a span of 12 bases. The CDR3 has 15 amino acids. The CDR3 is CASSLAGAPQETQYF. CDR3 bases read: TGTGCCAGCAGTTTGGCAGGGGCTCCCCAAGAGACC. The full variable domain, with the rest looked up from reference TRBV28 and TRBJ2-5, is DVKVTQSSRYLVKRTGEKVFLECVQDMDHENMFWYRQDPGLGLRLIYFSYDVKMKEKGDIPEGYSVSREKKERFSLILESASTNQTSMYLCASSLAGAPQETQYFGPGTRLLVL.

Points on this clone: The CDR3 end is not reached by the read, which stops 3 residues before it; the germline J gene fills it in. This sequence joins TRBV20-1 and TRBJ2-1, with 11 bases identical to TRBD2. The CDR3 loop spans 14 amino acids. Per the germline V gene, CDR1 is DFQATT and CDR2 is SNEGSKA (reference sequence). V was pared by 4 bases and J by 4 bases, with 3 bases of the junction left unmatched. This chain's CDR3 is CSAKRTSGYNEQFF. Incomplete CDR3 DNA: TGCAGTGCTAAAAGGACTAGCGGGTACAATGAG.

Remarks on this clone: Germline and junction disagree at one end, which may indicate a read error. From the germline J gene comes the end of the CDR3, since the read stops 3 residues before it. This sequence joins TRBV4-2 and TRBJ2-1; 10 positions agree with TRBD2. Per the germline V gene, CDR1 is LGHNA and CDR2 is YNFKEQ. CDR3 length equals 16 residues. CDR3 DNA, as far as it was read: TGCGCCAGCAGCCAAGATCGACTAGCGGGCAACAATGAG. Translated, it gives CASSQDRLAGNNE. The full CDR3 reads CASSQDRLAGNNEQFF.